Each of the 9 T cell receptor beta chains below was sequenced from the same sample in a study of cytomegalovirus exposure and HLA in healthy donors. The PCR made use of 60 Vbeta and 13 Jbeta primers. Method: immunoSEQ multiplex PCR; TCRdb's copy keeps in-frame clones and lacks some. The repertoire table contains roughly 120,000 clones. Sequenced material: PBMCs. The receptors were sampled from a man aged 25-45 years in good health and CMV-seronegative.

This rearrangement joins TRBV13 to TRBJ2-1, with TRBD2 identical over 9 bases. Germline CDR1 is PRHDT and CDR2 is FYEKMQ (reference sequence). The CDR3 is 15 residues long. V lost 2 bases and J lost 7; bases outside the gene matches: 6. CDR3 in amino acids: CASSLLAGAENEQFF. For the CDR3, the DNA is TGTGCCAGCAGCTTATTAGCGGGAGCGGAGAATGAGCAGTTCTTC. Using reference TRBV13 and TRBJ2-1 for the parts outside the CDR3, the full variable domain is AAGVIQSPRHLIKEKRETATLKCYPIPRHDTVYWYQQGPGQDPQFLISFYEKMQSDKGSIPDRFSAQQFSDYHSELNMSSLELGDSALYFCASSLLAGAENEQFFGPGTRLTVL.

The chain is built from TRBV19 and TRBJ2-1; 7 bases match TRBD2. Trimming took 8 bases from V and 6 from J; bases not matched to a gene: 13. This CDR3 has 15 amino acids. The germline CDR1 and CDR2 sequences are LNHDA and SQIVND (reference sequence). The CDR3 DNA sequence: TGTGCCAGTTCCTCTATCGGCGGGAGTTCCAATGAGCAGTTCTTC. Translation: CASSSIGGSSNEQFF. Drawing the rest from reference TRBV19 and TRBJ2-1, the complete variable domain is DGGITQSPKYLFRKEGQNVTLSCEQNLNHDAMYWYRQDPGQGLRLIYYSQIVNDFQKGDIAEGYSVSREKKESFPLTVTSAQKNPTAFYLCASSSIGGSSNEQFFGPGTRLTVL.

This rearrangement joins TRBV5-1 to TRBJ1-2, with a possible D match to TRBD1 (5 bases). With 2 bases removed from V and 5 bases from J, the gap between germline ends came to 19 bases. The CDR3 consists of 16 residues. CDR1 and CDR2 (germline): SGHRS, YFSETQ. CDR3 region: CASSLGAGGDGYGYTF. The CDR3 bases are TGCGCCAGCAGCTTAGGGGCAGGCGGGGATGGGTATGGCTACACCTTC.

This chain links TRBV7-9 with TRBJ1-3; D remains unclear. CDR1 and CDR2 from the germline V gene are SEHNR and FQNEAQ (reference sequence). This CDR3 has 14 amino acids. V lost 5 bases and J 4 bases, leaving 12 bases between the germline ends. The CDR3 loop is CASSSSGYGNTIYF. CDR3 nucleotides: TGTGCCAGCAGCAGCTCGGGGTACGGAAACACCATATATTTT.

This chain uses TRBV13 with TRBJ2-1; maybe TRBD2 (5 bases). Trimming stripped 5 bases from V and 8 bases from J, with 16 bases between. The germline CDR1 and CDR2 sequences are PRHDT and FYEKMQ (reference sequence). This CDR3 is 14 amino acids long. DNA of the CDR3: TGTGCCAGCAGCCCCCCAATTACTAGTTATGAGCAGTTCTTC. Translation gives CASSPPITSYEQFF.

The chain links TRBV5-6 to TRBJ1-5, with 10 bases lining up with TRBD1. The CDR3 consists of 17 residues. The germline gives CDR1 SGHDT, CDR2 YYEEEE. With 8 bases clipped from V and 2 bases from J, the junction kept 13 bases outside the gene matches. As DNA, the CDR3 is TGTGCCAGGTCCGGGACAGGGGCCCGATCGGGCAATCAGCCCCAGCATTTT. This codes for CARSGTGARSGNQPQHF.

In DNA form, the CDR3 reads TGCAGCGTTGAGGCAGGGAATTTGGCGCAGTACTTC. Translated: CSVEAGNLAQYF. J is TRBJ2-7 and V is TRBV29-1, with D possibly matching TRBD1 (5 bases). The V and J ends lost 3 bases and 9 bases respectively, with 15 bases between them. Germline V gives CDR1 SQVTM, CDR2 ANQGSEA. CDR3 length: 12 residues.

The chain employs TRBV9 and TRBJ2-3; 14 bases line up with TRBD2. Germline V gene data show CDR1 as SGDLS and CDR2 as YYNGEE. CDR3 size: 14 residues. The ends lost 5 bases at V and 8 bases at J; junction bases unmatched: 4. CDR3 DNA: TGTGCCAGCAGTGTGACTAGCGGGAGGGGTACGCAGTATTTT. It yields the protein CASSVTSGRGTQYF. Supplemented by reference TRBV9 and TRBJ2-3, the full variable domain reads DSGVTQTPKHLITATGQRVTLRCSPRSGDLSVYWYQQSLDQGLQFLIQYYNGEERAKGNILERFSAQQFPDLHSELNLSSLELGDSALYFCASSVTSGRGTQYFGPGTRLTVL.

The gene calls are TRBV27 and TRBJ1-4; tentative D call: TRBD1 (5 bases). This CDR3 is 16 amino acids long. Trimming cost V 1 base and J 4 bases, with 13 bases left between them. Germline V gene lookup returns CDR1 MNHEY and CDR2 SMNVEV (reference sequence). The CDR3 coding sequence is TGTGCCAGCAGTTTATTAGGATGGGGGGGTAATGAAAAACTGTTTTTT. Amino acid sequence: CASSLLGWGGNEKLFF.